These 16 T cell receptor beta chains originate from one sample sequenced in a study of graft-versus-host responses after intestinal transplantation. Some clones are missing from TCRdb's copy, which holds only in-frame ones; the method was immunoSEQ multiplex PCR. The data show about 100,000 clones, approximately 90% seen once. This specimen was PBMCs, taken approximately 470 days after intestinal transplant. The receptors were sampled from a human patient who received an intestinal transplant, so some T cells may come from the graft donor.

J is TRBJ2-3 and V is TRBV25-1; perhaps TRBD2 as D (6 bases). The germline gives CDR1 MGHDK, CDR2 SYGVNS. The ends were cut back, 3 bases at V and 4 bases at J, with 17 bases in the middle. The CDR3 totals 16 residues. CDR3 bases: TGTGCCAGCAGTGACTCCCGGGACTCCCTCTCAGATACGCAGTATTTT. It translates to CASSDSRDSLSDTQYF.

The chain couples TRBV19 to TRBJ2-2; no clear D gene. Trimming cost V 3 bases and J 1 base, with 3 bases left between them. Per the germline V gene, CDR1 is LNHDA and CDR2 is SQIVND (reference sequence). This CDR3 comprises 13 residues. CDR3 in amino acids: CASSIGNTGELFF. The DNA for the CDR3 is TGTGCCAGTAGTATCGGGAACACCGGGGAGCTGTTTTTT.

The chain uses TRBV10-3 and TRBJ2-5; D gene uncertain. Germline V gives CDR1 ENHRY, CDR2 SYGVKD. This CDR3 has 12 amino acids. V lost 6 bases, J lost 5 bases, and 10 bases lay in between. As DNA, the CDR3 is TGTGCCATCAGCCAAAGTTACGAGACCCAGTACTTC. It specifies CAISQSYETQYF.

The chain links TRBV29-1 to TRBJ2-2, with a tentative D call TRBD2 (5 bases). The germline gives CDR1 SQVTM, CDR2 ANQGSEA. V lost 6 bases to trimming and J lost 0 bases, with 8 bases between them. This CDR3 region has 13 residues. CDR3 sequence: CSVTGTNTGELFF. The CDR3 nucleotides are TGCAGCGTCACCGGGACGAACACCGGGGAGCTGTTTTTT.

This chain links TRBV6-6 with TRBJ2-5; D not resolved. The length of the CDR3 is 12 residues. Germline CDR1 is MNHNY and CDR2 is SVGAGI (reference sequence). Trimming took off 4 bases at V and 6 bases at J, with 9 bases between the two ends. In DNA, the CDR3 is TGTGCCAGCAGTTTTGACGGCCAGACCCAGTACTTC. The encoded protein is CASSFDGQTQYF.

Details on this clone: The junction departs from germline at one end; a sequencing error may be responsible. Other DNA sequences in the sample encode the same CDR3. This chain joins TRBV7-9 and TRBJ1-2; D may be TRBD1 (6 bases). CDR1 is SEHNR and CDR2 is FQNEAQ in the germline V gene (reference sequence). The CDR3 extends over 15 amino acids. The CDR3 coding sequence is TGTGCCAGCAGCCCACCCATCGGGGGGGCCTATGGCTACACTTTC. Encoded protein: CASSPPIGGAYGYTF.

This clone was counted a few times. The chain has TRBV2 and TRBJ2-7; tentatively, D is TRBD1 (6 bases). CDR1 and CDR2 (germline): SNHLY, FYNNEI. CDR3 length: 15 amino acids. Trimming pared 5 bases from V and 9 bases from J, leaving 23 bases between. The CDR3 bases are TGTGCCAGCAGTCTGCCCCTTGACAGGATGTCGTCGCAGTACTTC. Translated: CASSLPLDRMSSQYF.

As DNA, the CDR3 is TGTGCCAGCAGCTCAGGAGGGGGCCCCGGTACGCAGTATTTT. Protein: CASSSGGGPGTQYF. The chain uses TRBV7-3 and TRBJ2-3; perhaps TRBD1 as D (7 bases). CDR1 is SGHTA, CDR2 FQGTGA, per germline. The length of the CDR3 is 14 residues. Trimming left V 4 bases short and J 8 bases short, with 16 bases between.

The rearrangement uses TRBV5-1 and TRBJ1-1, with 7 positions matching TRBD1. V lost 4 bases, J lost 4 bases, and 13 bases stayed unmatched. This CDR3 contains 16 residues. Germline assignment: CDR1 SGHRS and CDR2 YFSETQ. The CDR3 reads CASSATGQQISTEAFF. CDR3 DNA sequence: TGCGCCAGCAGCGCTACGGGACAGCAAATATCCACTGAAGCTTTCTTT.

The chain joins TRBV6-5 to TRBJ1-1; D gene uncertain. Looked up from germline, CDR1 is MNHEY and CDR2 is SVGAGI. There are 11 residues in the CDR3. Trimming shortened V by 6 bases and J by 7 bases, and 9 bases separated the two germline ends. CDR3 sequence: CASSQGGEAFF. CDR3 sequence (DNA): TGTGCCAGCAGCCAAGGTGGTGAAGCTTTCTTT.

V and J are TRBV11-2 and TRBJ1-6; D remains unclear. Germline loops: CDR1 SGHAT, CDR2 FQNNGV. CDR3 length equals 12 residues. The V and J ends lost 1 base and 10 bases respectively, with 5 bases between them. The CDR3 loop is CASSLGTSPLHF. CDR3 coding DNA: TGTGCCAGCAGCTTAGGGACCTCACCCCTCCACTTT.

The chain joins TRBV11-2 to TRBJ1-2; 8 bases fit TRBD1. V gave up 6 bases and J gave up 4 bases; unmatched junction bases: 7. The CDR3 runs to 14 residues. The germline V gene encodes CDR1 SGHAT and CDR2 FQNNGV. The CDR3, as DNA: TGTGCCAGCAGTCTACAGGGGGGTGGCTATGGCTACACCTTC. Translating gives CASSLQGGGYGYTF.

This clone was found a few times. CDR3 protein: CASSLTTGTGQNTIYF. The CDR3 bases are TGTGCCAGCAGCTTGACAACCGGGACAGGTCAAAACACCATATATTTT. The chain is built from TRBV7-6 and TRBJ1-3, with 8 bases fitting TRBD1. J was trimmed by 6 bases and V by 3 bases; bases with no gene match: 10. CDR1 is SGHVS and CDR2 is FNYEAQ in the germline V gene. The length of the CDR3 is 16 residues.

The chain uses TRBV19 and TRBJ1-2, with no clear D. With 9 bases removed from V and 8 bases from J, the gap between germline ends came to 13 bases. The germline V gene has CDR1 LNHDA and CDR2 SQIVND (reference sequence). This CDR3 comprises 11 residues. The CDR3 DNA follows: TGTGCCAGCCAGATTGCGGAGGGCTACACCTTC. Translation: CASQIAEGYTF. The variable domain in full, with the rest retrieved from reference TRBV19 and TRBJ1-2, is DGGITQSPKYLFRKEGQNVTLSCEQNLNHDAMYWYRQDPGQGLRLIYYSQIVNDFQKGDIAEGYSVSREKKESFPLTVTSAQKNPTAFYLCASQIAEGYTFGSGTRLTVV.

The chain couples TRBV5-6 to TRBJ1-6; possible D gene TRBD1, 6 bases. Germline CDR1 is SGHDT and CDR2 is YYEEEE. Between the trimmed V and J ends, which lost 7 bases and 2 bases, there was a span of 25 bases. The CDR3 is 19 amino acids. The CDR3 loop reads CASGILLGGRTPYNSPLHF. In DNA form, the CDR3 reads TGTGCCAGCGGCATCCTACTGGGGGGGCGTACCCCCTATAATTCACCCCTCCACTTT. Complete variable domain (other parts from reference TRBV5-6 and TRBJ1-6): DAGVTQSPTHLIKTRGQQVTLRCSPKSGHDTVSWYQQALGQGPQFIFQYYEEEERQRGNFPDRFSGHQFPNYSSELNVNALLLGDSALYLCASGILLGGRTPYNSPLHFGNGTRLTVT.

This clone is a singleton in its sample. The V call is TRBV7-3, the J call TRBJ1-1, with D perhaps TRBD1 (5 bases). Germline loops: CDR1 SGHTA, CDR2 FQGTGA. V was clipped by 5 bases and J by 1 base, with 14 bases between them. The CDR3 is 15 residues long. In DNA, the CDR3 is TGTGCCAGCAGCCCCGGGGGGGGACCGAACACTGAAGCTTTCTTT. Translated, it gives CASSPGGGPNTEAFF.